This T cell receptor beta chain was recovered during a study of breast tumors, draining lymph nodes, adjacent tissues. Findings and caveats of the study: Tumors had less TCR diversity than lymph nodes, more than nontumor tissue. That most tumor T cells come from lymph nodes remained unproven. Luminal-like breast cancer showed significantly greater tumor-nontumor repertoire similarity than basal-like breast cancer did. Findings are consistent with lymph node origin and intratumoral expansion of most tumor T cells.

One entry per CDR3 protein results from TCRdb running MiXCR on the multiplex PCR reads. The data show over 100,000 distinct CDR3 sequences, approximately 20% seen once. With 5 bases removed from V and 1 base from J, the gap between germline ends came to 8 bases. Germline CDR1 is SNHLY and CDR2 is FYNNEI. The CDR3 contains 14 residues. The lymph nodes were axillary draining lymph nodes from breast cancer patients. This clonotype occurred many times. Antigen unknown. The sample was axillary lymph node tissue. This sequence was found in a female donor with breast cancer. Some clones in this sample may be carry-over from other donors' samples. The genes are TRBV2 and TRBJ2-2; D may be TRBD1 (6 bases). The CDR3 DNA sequence: TGTGCCAGCAGTACAGGGTTGAACACCGGGGAGCTGTTTTTT. Translating it yields CASSTGLNTGELFF.